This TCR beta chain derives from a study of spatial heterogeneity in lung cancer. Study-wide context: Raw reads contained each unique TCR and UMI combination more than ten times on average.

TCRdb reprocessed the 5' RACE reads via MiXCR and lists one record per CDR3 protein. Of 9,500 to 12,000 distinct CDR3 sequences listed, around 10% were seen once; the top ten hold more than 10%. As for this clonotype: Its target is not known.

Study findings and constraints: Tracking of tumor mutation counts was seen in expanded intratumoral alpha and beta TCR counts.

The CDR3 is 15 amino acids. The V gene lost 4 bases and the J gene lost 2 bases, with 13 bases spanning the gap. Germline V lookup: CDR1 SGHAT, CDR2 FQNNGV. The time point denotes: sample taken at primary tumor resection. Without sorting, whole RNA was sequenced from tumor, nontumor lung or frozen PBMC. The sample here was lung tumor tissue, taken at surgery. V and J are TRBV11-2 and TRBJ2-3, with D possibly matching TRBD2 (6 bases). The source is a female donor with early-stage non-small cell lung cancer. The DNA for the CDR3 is TGTGCCAGCAGCTCTGGCGGGGAATACACAGATACGCAGTATTTT. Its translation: CASSSGGEYTDTQYF.